This TCR beta chain was obtained from a study of blood T cell repertoires in COVID-19. Study summary: The recovered donors of Cohort 3 showed two negative PCRs, clearance, or symptom resolution. From T cells, B-cell-depleted T cells, or PBMCs came the material, which was cDNA or gDNA.

The method was immunoSEQ multiplex PCR; TCRdb's version includes in-frame clones alone and lacks a portion of them. Of about 210,000 clones listed, 80% to 90% are singletons. Participants were aged about 18 to 90 years, lived in over 20 US areas, and enrolled virtually. Participants were placed into cohorts based on the clinical history they reported. V lost 5 bases and J 0 bases, leaving 16 bases between the germline ends. Germline CDR1 is MDHEN and CDR2 is SYDVKM. The CDR3 is made up of 17 amino acids. This sequence originates from a man in his thirties or forties in a cohort exposed to, infected with or recovered from COVID-19 (not recorded which). Sequenced material: PBMCs or T cells enriched from blood (not recorded which). The genes are TRBV28 and TRBJ2-2; tentatively, D is TRBD2 (5 bases). DNA for the CDR3: TGTGCCAGCAGTAGTTTAGTTGAGAGGGCGAACACCGGGGAGCTGTTTTTT. Its protein product is CASSSLVERANTGELFF.